These 27 T cell receptor beta chains share one sample of origin, sequenced in a study of cytomegalovirus exposure and HLA in healthy donors. Primers included in the PCR were 60 Vbeta and 13 Jbeta primers. Sequenced by immunoSEQ multiplex PCR; TCRdb stores in-frame clones only, minus some. The sample has about 160,000 clones; 60% to 80% are singletons. Sequenced sample: PBMCs. Receptor source: a man younger than 35 in good health and CMV-seropositive.

The chain recombines TRBV5-4 with TRBJ2-7; 11 bases are a match to TRBD1. V was clipped by 4 bases and J by 0 bases; unmatched bases: 3. The germline V gene has CDR1 SGHNT and CDR2 YYREEE (reference sequence). There are 15 residues in the CDR3. The CDR3, as DNA: TGTGCCAGCAGCAAGGGACAGGGGGTCTCCTACGAGCAGTACTTC. This gives the protein CASSKGQGVSYEQYF.

This clone was picked up a small number of times. The rearrangement uses TRBV10-3 and TRBJ2-7; TRBD2 matches 10 bases. This CDR3 is built from 15 residues. CDR1 is ENHRY and CDR2 is SYGVKD in the germline V gene. V lost 5 bases, J lost 4 bases, and 8 bases stayed unmatched. CDR3: CAISLSGGAEYEQYF. CDR3 nucleotide sequence: TGTGCCATCAGTCTAAGCGGGGGGGCCGAGTACGAGCAGTACTTC.

This rearrangement joins TRBV7-9 to TRBJ2-5; maybe TRBD2 (7 bases). The J call may be incorrect, as the DNA end agrees better with TRBJ2-7. The CDR3 extends over 16 amino acids. The V gene's germline CDR1 is SEHNR and CDR2 FQNEAQ (reference sequence). The DNA for the CDR3 is TGTGCCAGCAGCGGAGGGGGGGCGCTTAGGTCCTACGAGCAGTACTTC. Protein: CASSGGGALRSYEQYF.

The CDR3 is CSVGGVAGGTYNEQFF. In nucleotides, the CDR3 is TGCAGCGTTGGTGGTGTAGCGGGGGGTACCTACAATGAGCAGTTCTTC. The chain employs TRBV29-1 and TRBJ2-1, with 10 bases lining up with TRBD2. The CDR3 sequence is 16 residues long. CDR1 SQVTM and CDR2 ANQGSEA come from the germline V gene. The J segment lost 2 bases and the V segment lost 4 bases, leaving 8 bases of the junction unmatched.

The chain employs TRBV10-1 and TRBJ1-1, with 9 bases fitting TRBD1. Germline CDR1 WNHNN, CDR2 SYGVQD (reference sequence). The CDR3 is 14 amino acids. Losses at the gene ends were 5 bases for V and 4 bases for J; bases not matched to a gene: 5. CDR3 sequence: CASSIGQGTTEAFF. The CDR3 bases are TGCGCCAGCAGTATAGGACAGGGGACCACTGAAGCTTTCTTT.

The chain combines TRBV27 with TRBJ2-1; D ambiguous. Trimming took off 5 bases at V and 4 bases at J, with 12 bases between the two ends. This CDR3 has 14 residues. The germline V gene has CDR1 MNHEY and CDR2 SMNVEV (reference sequence). The DNA of the CDR3 is TGTGCCAGCAGTGCGCGACTGGATTACAATGAGCAGTTCTTC. Translation: CASSARLDYNEQFF.

This chain connects TRBV7-9 to TRBJ1-4, with 9 positions matching TRBD1. The CDR3 runs to 16 residues. J gave up 8 bases and V 5 bases, and 12 bases lay outside the gene matches. The germline CDR1 and CDR2 sequences are SEHNR and FQNEAQ (reference sequence). The DNA for the CDR3 is TGTGCCAGCAGCCTTCTATTCGGACAGGGGAGAGAAAAACTGTTTTTT. This gives the protein CASSLLFGQGREKLFF.

The sample holds a few counts of this clone. The CDR3 nucleotides are TGTGCCAGCAGCTTATCCGGGACAGTATACACCGGGGAGCTGTTTTTT. Protein product: CASSLSGTVYTGELFF. The rearrangement joins TRBV6-6 to TRBJ2-2; TRBD1 matches at 7 bases. V trimming: 6 bases; J trimming: 3 bases; junction bases outside the gene matches: 10. In germline, CDR1 is MNHNY, CDR2 SVGAGI (reference sequence). The CDR3 contains 16 residues.

The V gene is TRBV9, the J gene TRBJ2-3; D is perhaps TRBD1 (5 bases). The germline V gene has CDR1 SGDLS and CDR2 YYNGEE. V gave up 3 bases and J gave up 4 bases, with 9 bases separating them. This CDR3 comprises 13 residues. CDR3 amino acids: CASSAPGPDTQYF. CDR3 in DNA: TGTGCCAGCAGCGCCCCAGGGCCAGATACGCAGTATTTT.

The chain uses TRBV25-1 and TRBJ2-7; 7 bases fit TRBD2. Germline V gene lookup returns CDR1 MGHDK and CDR2 SYGVNS. The CDR3 covers 11 residues. Trimming at V came to 11 bases and at J to 5 bases, leaving 6 bases not matched to a gene. The CDR3 DNA reads as TGTGCCGGGGGAGGGCCTCACGAGCAGTACTTC. Encoded protein: CAGGGPHEQYF.

In this sample, this clone turned up a few times. The identical CDR3 is also encoded by other nucleotide sequences in the sample. The chain employs TRBV2 and TRBJ1-5, with 8 positions matching TRBD1. Losses at the gene ends were 4 bases for V and 4 bases for J; bases not matched to a gene: 3. The CDR3 spans 14 residues. CDR1 and CDR2 from the germline V gene are SNHLY and FYNNEI. The CDR3 bases are TGTGCCAGCAGTGGTAACAGGGGGAATCAGCCCCAGCATTTT. Protein sequence: CASSGNRGNQPQHF.

The rearrangement uses TRBV4-1 and TRBJ2-3, with D possibly TRBD2 on 5 matching bases. CDR1 is MGHRA, CDR2 YSYEKL, per germline. V was trimmed by 4 bases and J by 1 base, leaving 21 bases between them. The CDR3 has 18 residues. The CDR3 DNA follows: TGCGCCAGCAGCCTCATGGGTTCGCGGGTAAGAGGCACAGATACGCAGTATTTT. Translation gives CASSLMGSRVRGTDTQYF.

This chain connects TRBV15 to TRBJ2-1; 9 bases are a match to TRBD2. The CDR3 is 17 residues long. CDR1 and CDR2 (germline): LNHNV, YYDKDF (reference sequence). The V gene end was trimmed by 0 bases and the J gene end by 5 bases; junction bases not matched to a gene: 8. The chain's CDR3 is CATSRDLPASGNNEQFF. As DNA, the CDR3 is TGTGCCACCAGCAGAGATCTTCCGGCTAGCGGGAACAATGAGCAGTTCTTC.

This clone was seen only once. The gene calls are TRBV7-9 and TRBJ2-7; 9 positions match TRBD1. The CDR3 sequence is 14 residues long. V lost 1 base to trimming and J lost 6 bases; unmatched junction nucleotides: 4. The germline gives CDR1 SEHNR, CDR2 FQNEAQ (reference sequence). The CDR3 DNA follows: TGTGCCAGCAGCTTAGTAGACAGGGGGACCGAGCAGTACTTC. Residues: CASSLVDRGTEQYF.

This sequence joins TRBV4-1 and TRBJ2-2; 9 bases align to TRBD2. In germline, CDR1 is MGHRA, CDR2 YSYEKL. The CDR3 totals 14 residues. The V gene end was trimmed by 6 bases and the J gene end by 6 bases; junction bases not matched to a gene: 5. The CDR3 protein is CASRWTSESGELFF. In DNA, the CDR3 is TGCGCCAGCAGGTGGACTAGCGAATCCGGGGAGCTGTTTTTT.

The chain employs TRBV30 and TRBJ2-1, with 12 bases lining up with TRBD2. The CDR3 totals 15 residues. V lost 2 bases, J lost 6 bases, and 5 bases stayed unmatched. Germline CDR1 GTSNPN, CDR2 SVGIG (reference sequence). The CDR3 protein is CAWSRLAGGPNEQFF. In DNA form, the CDR3 reads TGTGCCTGGAGTCGGCTAGCGGGGGGGCCCAATGAGCAGTTCTTC.

The rearrangement joins TRBV9 to TRBJ2-3; 12 nucleotides align to TRBD2. The germline gives CDR1 SGDLS, CDR2 YYNGEE. After removal of 0 bases from V and 0 bases from J, the junction contained 2 bases not matched to a gene. This CDR3 contains 17 residues. The CDR3 loop reads CASSVGTSGTSTDTQYF. CDR3 in DNA: TGTGCCAGCAGCGTAGGGACTAGCGGGACGAGCACAGATACGCAGTATTTT.

The rearrangement uses TRBV5-1 and TRBJ2-7, with D perhaps TRBD1 (5 bases). Germline-derived CDR1 and CDR2 are SGHRS and YFSETQ. V lost 2 bases, J lost 4 bases, and 13 bases lay in between. The CDR3 is 14 residues long. Here the CDR3 reads CASSFWAGRYEQYF. CDR3 nucleotide sequence: TGCGCCAGCAGCTTTTGGGCAGGGCGGTACGAGCAGTACTTC.

A word on this clone: At one end the junction does not follow the germline gene, possibly because of a read error. The V gene is TRBV23-1, the J gene TRBJ1-2; no clear D. TRBV23-1 is treated as an ORF (open reading frame) with a function not yet certain. The CDR3 runs to 15 residues. This CDR3 is CASSRPAPSNYGHTF. The CDR3 DNA reads as TGCGCCAGCAGTCGGCCGGCCCCATCTAACTATGGCCACACCTTC.

The chain employs TRBV28 and TRBJ1-5; a weak D match, TRBD1 (5 bases). Deletions cut 5 bases from V and 3 bases from J, with 14 bases between. This CDR3 region has 15 residues. Germline V gene sequence: CDR1 MDHEN, CDR2 SYDVKM. CDR3: CASSALGATNQPQHF. The DNA for the CDR3 is TGTGCCAGCAGTGCCCTTGGGGCCACCAATCAGCCCCAGCATTTT. The variable domain in full, with the rest retrieved from reference TRBV28 and TRBJ1-5, is DVKVTQSSRYLVKRTGEKVFLECVQDMDHENMFWYRQDPGLGLRLIYFSYDVKMKEKGDIPEGYSVSREKKERFSLILESASTNQTSMYLCASSALGATNQPQHFGDGTRLSIL.

This chain uses TRBV5-4 with TRBJ1-2; D is uncertain. Germline V gene data show CDR1 as SGHNT and CDR2 as YYREEE (reference sequence). The CDR3 has 16 amino acids. Trimming shortened V by 2 bases and J by 2 bases, and 16 bases separated the two germline ends. The CDR3 spells CASSFLAGLSNYGYTF. The CDR3 nucleotides are TGTGCCAGCAGCTTCCTGGCAGGACTTTCGAACTATGGCTACACCTTC.

This sequence joins TRBV2 and TRBJ2-7; 9 bases map to TRBD2. Per the germline V gene, CDR1 is SNHLY and CDR2 is FYNNEI. The CDR3 spans 15 residues. The junction had 11 bases not matched to a gene; V was cut back by 6 bases and J by 5 bases. The CDR3 here is CASSPAASGIHEQYF. The CDR3 DNA follows: TGTGCCAGCAGCCCTGCGGCTAGCGGGATCCACGAGCAGTACTTC. Combining the CDR3 with reference TRBV2 and TRBJ2-7 gives the whole variable domain EPEVTQTPSHQVTQMGQEVILRCVPISNHLYFYWYRQILGQKVEFLVSFYNNEISEKSEIFDDQFSVERPDGSNFTLKIRSTKLEDSAMYFCASSPAASGIHEQYFGPGTRLTVT.

The CDR3 DNA sequence: TGCGCCAGCAGCTTTGACAACTCTGGAAACACCATATATTTT. It specifies CASSFDNSGNTIYF. The chain combines TRBV5-1 with TRBJ1-3; D is ambiguous. Per germline, CDR1 SGHRS and CDR2 YFSETQ. The V and J ends lost 2 bases and 0 bases respectively, with 6 bases between them. The CDR3 has 14 residues.

This clone was recorded once. The chain has TRBV6-4 and TRBJ2-1, with D possibly being TRBD1 (5 bases). The germline V gene encodes CDR1 MRHNA and CDR2 SNTAGT. The CDR3 loop spans 16 amino acids. Trimming removed 4 bases from V and 5 bases from J, with 18 bases in between. For the CDR3, the DNA is TGTGCCAGCAGTGTGAGTGGTGGGGCCGTGGACAATGAGCAGTTCTTC. It encodes CASSVSGGAVDNEQFF.

The chain employs TRBV4-3 and TRBJ2-5; 7 bases are shared with TRBD1. After removal of 0 bases from V and 4 bases from J, the junction contained 8 bases not matched to a gene. The CDR3 spans 16 residues. The germline CDR1 and CDR2 sequences are LGHNA and YSLEER. CDR3 in DNA: TGCGCCAGCAGCCAAGATCTTACAGGGGCAGGAGAGACCCAGTACTTC. It codes for CASSQDLTGAGETQYF.

CDR3 loop: CASSEDTGTYQPQHF. The CDR3 bases are TGTGCCAGCAGTGAAGATACAGGGACATATCAGCCCCAGCATTTT. This chain connects TRBV6-1 to TRBJ1-5, with a weak D call TRBD1 (6 bases). Trimming cost V 1 base and J 5 bases, with 12 bases left between them. The CDR3 is 15 residues long. CDR1 MNHNS and CDR2 SASEGT come from the germline V gene.

This clone was counted a single time. The chain is built from TRBV2 and TRBJ1-1; a weak D match, TRBD1 (5 bases). The CDR3 spans 15 residues. Trimming removed 0 bases from V and 3 bases from J, with 11 bases in between. Germline lookup yields CDR1 SNHLY and CDR2 FYNNEI. The CDR3: CASSEAEGRYTEAFF. The CDR3 nucleotides read TGTGCCAGCAGTGAAGCGGAGGGGAGGTACACTGAAGCTTTCTTT. Drawing the rest from reference TRBV2 and TRBJ1-1, the complete variable domain is EPEVTQTPSHQVTQMGQEVILRCVPISNHLYFYWYRQILGQKVEFLVSFYNNEISEKSEIFDDQFSVERPDGSNFTLKIRSTKLEDSAMYFCASSEAEGRYTEAFFGQGTRLTVV.